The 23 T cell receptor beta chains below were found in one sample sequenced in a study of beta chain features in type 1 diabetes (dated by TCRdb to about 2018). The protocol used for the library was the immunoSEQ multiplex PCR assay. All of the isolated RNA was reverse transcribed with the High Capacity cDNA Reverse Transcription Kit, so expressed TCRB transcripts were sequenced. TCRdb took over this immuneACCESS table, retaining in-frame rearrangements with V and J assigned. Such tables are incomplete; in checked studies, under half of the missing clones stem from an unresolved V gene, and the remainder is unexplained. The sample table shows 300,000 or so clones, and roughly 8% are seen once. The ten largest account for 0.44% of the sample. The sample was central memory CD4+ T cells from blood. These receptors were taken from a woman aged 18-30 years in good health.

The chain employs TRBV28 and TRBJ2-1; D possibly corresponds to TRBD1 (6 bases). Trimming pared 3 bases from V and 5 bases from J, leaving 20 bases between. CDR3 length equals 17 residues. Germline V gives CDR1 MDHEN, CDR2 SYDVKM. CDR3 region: CASSFSIPGGINNEQFF. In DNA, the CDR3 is TGTGCCAGCAGTTTCTCTATCCCTGGGGGCATCAACAATGAGCAGTTCTTC.

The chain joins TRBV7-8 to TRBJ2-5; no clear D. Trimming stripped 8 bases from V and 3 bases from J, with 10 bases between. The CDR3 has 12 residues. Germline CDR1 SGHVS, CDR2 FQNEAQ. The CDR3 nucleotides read TGTGCCAGCTGTAGGAGAGAAGAGACCCAGTACTTC. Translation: CASCRREETQYF. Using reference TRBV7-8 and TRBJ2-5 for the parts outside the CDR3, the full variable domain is GAGVSQSPRYKVAKRGQDVALRCDPISGHVSLFWYQQALGQGPEFLTYFQNEAQLDKSGLPSDRFFAERPEGSVSTLKIQRTQQEDSAVYLCASCRREETQYFGPGTRLLVL.

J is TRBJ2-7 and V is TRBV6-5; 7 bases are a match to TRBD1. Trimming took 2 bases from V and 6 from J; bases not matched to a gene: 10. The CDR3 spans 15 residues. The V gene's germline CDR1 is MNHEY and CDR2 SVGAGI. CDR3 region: CASSYKGARRVEQYF. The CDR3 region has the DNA TGTGCCAGCAGTTACAAGGGGGCGAGACGGGTCGAGCAGTACTTC.

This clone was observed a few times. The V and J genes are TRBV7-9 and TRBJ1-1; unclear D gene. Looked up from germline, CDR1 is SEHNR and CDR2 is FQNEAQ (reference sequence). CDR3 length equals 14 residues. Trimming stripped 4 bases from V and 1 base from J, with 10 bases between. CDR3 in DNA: TGTGCCAGCAGCTCGCTCCGGGGGAACACTGAAGCTTTCTTT. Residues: CASSSLRGNTEAFF.

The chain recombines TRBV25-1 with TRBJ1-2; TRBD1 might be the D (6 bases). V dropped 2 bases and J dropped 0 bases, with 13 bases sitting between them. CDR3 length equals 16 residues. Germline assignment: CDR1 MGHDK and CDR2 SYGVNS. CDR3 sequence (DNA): TGTGCCAGCAGTGAACCGGGGGGCCGAGCTAACTATGGCTACACCTTC. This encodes CASSEPGGRANYGYTF.

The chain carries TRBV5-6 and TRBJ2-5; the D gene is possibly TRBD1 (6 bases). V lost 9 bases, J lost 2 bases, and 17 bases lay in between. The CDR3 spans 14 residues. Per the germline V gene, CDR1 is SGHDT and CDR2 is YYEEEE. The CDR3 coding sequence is TGTGCCACCGCCCGGGACAACCTTCAAGAGACCCAGTACTTC. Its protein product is CATARDNLQETQYF.

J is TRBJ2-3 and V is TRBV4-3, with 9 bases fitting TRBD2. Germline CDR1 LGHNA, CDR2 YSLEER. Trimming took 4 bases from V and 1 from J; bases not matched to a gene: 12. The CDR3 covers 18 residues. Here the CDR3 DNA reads TGCGCCAGCAGCCGGAACCCCCCGACTAGCGGACGCACAGATACGCAGTATTTT. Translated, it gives CASSRNPPTSGRTDTQYF.

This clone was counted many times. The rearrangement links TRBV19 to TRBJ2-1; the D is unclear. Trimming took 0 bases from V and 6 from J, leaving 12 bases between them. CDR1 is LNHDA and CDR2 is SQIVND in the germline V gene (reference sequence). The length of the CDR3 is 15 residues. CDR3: CASSIDNSYGNEQFF. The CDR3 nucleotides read TGTGCCAGTAGTATAGATAACTCCTACGGCAATGAGCAGTTCTTC.

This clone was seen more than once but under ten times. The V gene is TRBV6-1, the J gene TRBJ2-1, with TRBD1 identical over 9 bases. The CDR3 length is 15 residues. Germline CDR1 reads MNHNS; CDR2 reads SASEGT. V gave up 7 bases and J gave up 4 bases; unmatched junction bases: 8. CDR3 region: CASTPTGTGYNEQFF. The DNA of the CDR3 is TGTGCCAGCACCCCGACCGGGACAGGGTACAATGAGCAGTTCTTC.

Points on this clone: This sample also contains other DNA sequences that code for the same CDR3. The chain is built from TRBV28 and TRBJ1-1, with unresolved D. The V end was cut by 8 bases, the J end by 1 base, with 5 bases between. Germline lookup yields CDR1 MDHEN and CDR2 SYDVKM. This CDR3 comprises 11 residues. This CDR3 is CASLRNTEAFF. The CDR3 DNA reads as TGTGCCAGCCTCCGGAACACTGAAGCTTTCTTT.

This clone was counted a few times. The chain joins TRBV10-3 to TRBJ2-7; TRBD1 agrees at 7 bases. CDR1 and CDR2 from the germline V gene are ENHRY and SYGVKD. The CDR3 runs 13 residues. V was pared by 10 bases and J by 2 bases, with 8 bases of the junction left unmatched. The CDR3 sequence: CATRHGQAYEQYF. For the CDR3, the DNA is TGTGCCACCCGCCATGGACAGGCCTACGAGCAGTACTTC.

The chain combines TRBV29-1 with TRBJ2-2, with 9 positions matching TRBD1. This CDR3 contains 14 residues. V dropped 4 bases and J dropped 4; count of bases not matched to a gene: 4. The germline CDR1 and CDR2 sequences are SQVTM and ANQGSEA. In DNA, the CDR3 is TGCAGCGTTGTGGGGACAGGGAGCACCGGGGAGCTGTTTTTT. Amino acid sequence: CSVVGTGSTGELFF.

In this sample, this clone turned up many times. The CDR3, as DNA: TGTGCCAGCAGTAGGGCGGGAGGAGGGCAAGAGACCCAGTACTTC. Its translation: CASSRAGGGQETQYF. The chain is built from TRBV28 and TRBJ2-5, with TRBD2 matching 8 bases. CDR1 and CDR2 from the germline V gene are MDHEN and SYDVKM. Trimming removed 5 bases from V and 2 bases from J; junction bases left unmatched: 7. CDR3 length: 15 amino acids.

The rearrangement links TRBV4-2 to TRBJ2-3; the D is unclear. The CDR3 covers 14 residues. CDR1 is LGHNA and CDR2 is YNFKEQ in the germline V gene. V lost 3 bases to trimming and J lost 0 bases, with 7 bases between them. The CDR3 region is CASSQSPSTDTQYF. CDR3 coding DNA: TGTGCCAGCAGCCAGTCTCCTAGCACAGATACGCAGTATTTT.

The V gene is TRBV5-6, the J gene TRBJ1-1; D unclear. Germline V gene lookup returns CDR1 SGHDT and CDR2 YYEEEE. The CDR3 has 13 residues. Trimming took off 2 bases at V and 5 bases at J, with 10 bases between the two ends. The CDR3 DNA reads TGTGCCAGCAGCTTAAGGTCGCAGACTGAAGCTTTCTTT. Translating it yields CASSLRSQTEAFF.

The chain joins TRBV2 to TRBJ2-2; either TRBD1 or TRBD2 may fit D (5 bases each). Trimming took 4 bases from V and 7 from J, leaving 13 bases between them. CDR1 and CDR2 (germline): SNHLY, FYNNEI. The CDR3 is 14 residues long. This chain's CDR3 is CASSGGTGVGELFF. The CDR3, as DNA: TGTGCCAGCAGTGGGGGGACCGGTGTCGGGGAGCTGTTTTTT.

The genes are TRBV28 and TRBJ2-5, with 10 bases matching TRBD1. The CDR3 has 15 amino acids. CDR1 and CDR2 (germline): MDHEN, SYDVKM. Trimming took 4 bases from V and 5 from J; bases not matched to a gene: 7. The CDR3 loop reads CASSSDRGMVETQYF. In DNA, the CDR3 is TGTGCCAGCAGTTCGGACAGGGGGATGGTTGAGACCCAGTACTTC.

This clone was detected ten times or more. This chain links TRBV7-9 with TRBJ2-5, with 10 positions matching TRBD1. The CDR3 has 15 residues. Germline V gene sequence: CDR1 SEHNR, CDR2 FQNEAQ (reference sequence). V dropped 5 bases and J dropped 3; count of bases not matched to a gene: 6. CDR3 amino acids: CASSLTGTGEETQYF. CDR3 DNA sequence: TGTGCCAGCAGCCTAACCGGGACAGGGGAAGAGACCCAGTACTTC. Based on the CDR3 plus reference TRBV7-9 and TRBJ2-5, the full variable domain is DTGVSQNPRHKITKRGQNVTFRCDPISEHNRLYWYRQTLGQGPEFLTYFQNEAQLEKSRLLSDRFSAERPKGSFSTLEIQRTEQGDSAMYLCASSLTGTGEETQYFGPGTRLLVL.

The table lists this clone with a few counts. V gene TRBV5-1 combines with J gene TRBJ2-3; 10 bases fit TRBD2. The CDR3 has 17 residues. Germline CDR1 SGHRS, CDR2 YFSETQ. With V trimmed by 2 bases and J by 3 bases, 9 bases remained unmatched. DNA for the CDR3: TGCGCCAGCAGCTTACAGCCAGCGGGAGGGCCAACAGATACGCAGTATTTT. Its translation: CASSLQPAGGPTDTQYF.

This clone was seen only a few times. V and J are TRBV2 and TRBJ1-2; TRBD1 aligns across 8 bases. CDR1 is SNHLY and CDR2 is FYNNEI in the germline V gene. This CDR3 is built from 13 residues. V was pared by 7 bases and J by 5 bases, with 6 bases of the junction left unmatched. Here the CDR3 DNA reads TGTGCCAGCACCATGGACAGGGAATATGGCTACACCTTC. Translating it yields CASTMDREYGYTF. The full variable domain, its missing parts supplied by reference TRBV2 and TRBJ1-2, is EPEVTQTPSHQVTQMGQEVILRCVPISNHLYFYWYRQILGQKVEFLVSFYNNEISEKSEIFDDQFSVERPDGSNFTLKIRSTKLEDSAMYFCASTMDREYGYTFGSGTRLTVV.

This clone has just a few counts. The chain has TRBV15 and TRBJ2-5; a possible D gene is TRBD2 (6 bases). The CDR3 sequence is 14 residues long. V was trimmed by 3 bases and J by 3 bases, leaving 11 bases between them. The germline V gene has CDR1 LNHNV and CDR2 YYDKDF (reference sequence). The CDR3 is CATSSSGGEETQYF. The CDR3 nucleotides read TGTGCCACCAGCAGCTCTGGAGGGGAAGAGACCCAGTACTTC. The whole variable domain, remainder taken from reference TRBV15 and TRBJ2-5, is DAMVIQNPRYQVTQFGKPVTLSCSQTLNHNVMYWYQQKSSQAPKLLFHYYDKDFNNEADTPDNFQSRRPNTSFCFLDIRSPGLGDTAMYLCATSSSGGEETQYFGPGTRLLVL.

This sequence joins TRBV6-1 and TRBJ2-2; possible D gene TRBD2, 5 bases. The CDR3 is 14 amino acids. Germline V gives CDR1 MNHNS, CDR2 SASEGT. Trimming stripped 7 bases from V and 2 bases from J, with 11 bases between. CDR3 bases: TGTGCCAGCACCTCGGGAACTAACACCGGGGAGCTGTTTTTT. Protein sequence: CASTSGTNTGELFF.

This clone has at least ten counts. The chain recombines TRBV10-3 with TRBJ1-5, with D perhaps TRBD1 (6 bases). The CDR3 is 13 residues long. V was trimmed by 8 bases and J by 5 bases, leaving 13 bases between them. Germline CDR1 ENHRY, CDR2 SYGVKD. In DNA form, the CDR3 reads TGTGCCATCCAGGGGCTTTCTCATCAGCCCCAGCATTTT. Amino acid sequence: CAIQGLSHQPQHF.